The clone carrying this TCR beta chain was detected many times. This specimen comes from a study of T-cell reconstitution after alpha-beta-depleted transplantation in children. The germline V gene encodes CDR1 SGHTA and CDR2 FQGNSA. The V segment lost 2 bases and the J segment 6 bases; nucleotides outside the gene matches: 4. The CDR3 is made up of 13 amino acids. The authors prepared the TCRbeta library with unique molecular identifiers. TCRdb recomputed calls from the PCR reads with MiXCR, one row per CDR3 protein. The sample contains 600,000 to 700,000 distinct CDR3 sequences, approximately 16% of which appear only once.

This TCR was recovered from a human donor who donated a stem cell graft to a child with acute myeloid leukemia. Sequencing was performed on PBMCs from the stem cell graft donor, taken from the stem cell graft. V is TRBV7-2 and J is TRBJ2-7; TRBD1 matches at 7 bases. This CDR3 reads CASSLTGAPEQYF. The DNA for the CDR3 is TGTGCCAGCAGCTTAACAGGGGCCCCCGAGCAGTACTTC.